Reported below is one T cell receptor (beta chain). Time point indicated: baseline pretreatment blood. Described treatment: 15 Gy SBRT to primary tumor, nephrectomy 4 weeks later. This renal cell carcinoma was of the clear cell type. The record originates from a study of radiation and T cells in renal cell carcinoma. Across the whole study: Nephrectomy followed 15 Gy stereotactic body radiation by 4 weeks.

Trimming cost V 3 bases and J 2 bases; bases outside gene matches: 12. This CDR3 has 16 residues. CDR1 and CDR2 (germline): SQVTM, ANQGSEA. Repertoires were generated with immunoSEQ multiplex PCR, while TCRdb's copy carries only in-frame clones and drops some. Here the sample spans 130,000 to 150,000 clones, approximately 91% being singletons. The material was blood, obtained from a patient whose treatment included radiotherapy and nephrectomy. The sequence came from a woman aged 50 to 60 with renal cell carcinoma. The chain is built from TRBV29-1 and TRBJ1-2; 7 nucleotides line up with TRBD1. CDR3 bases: TGCAGCGTTGACTCCTTGACAGGGAGGGGCAACTATGGCTACACCTTC. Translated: CSVDSLTGRGNYGYTF.